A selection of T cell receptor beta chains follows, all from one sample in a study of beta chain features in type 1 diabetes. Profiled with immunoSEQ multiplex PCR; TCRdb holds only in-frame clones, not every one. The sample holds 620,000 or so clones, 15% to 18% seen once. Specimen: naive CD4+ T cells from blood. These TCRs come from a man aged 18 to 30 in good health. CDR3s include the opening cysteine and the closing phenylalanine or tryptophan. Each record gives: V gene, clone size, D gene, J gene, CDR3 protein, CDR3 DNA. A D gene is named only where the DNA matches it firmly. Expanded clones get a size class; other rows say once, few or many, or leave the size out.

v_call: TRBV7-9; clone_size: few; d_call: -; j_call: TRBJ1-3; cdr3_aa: CASSSDRILSGNTIYF; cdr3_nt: TGTGCCAGCAGCTCGGACAGAATCCTCTCTGGAAACACCATATATTTT
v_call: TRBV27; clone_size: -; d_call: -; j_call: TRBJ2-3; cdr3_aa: CASSVPGGPTDTQYF; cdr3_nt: TGTGCCAGCAGTGTCCCCGGGGGCCCCACAGATACGCAGTATTTT
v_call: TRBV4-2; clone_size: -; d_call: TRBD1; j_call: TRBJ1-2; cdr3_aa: CASSQVPGTANYGYTF; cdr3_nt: TGTGCCAGCAGCCAAGTACCCGGGACAGCTAACTATGGCTACACCTTC
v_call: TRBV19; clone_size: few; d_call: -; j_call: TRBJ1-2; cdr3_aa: CASGRGLNYGYTF; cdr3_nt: TGTGCCAGTGGTCGAGGTCTTAACTATGGCTACACCTTC
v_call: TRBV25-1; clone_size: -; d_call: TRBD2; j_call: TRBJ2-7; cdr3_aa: CASSVPGGGYEQYF; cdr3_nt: TGTGCCAGCAGTGTCCCGGGAGGGGGCTACGAGCAGTACTTC
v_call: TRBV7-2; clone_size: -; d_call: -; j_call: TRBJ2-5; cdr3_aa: CASSLVWAGEETQYF; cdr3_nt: TGTGCCAGCAGCTTAGTGTGGGCTGGGGAAGAGACCCAGTACTTC
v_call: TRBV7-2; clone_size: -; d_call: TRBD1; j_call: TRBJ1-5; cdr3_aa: CASSSSQTGVGNQPQHF; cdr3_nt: TGTGCCAGCAGCTCGTCCCAGACAGGGGTCGGTAATCAGCCCCAGCATTTT
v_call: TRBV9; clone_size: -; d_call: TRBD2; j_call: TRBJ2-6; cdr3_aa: CASSVRLAGYSGANVLTF; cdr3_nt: TGTGCCAGCAGCGTGAGACTAGCGGGGTACTCTGGGGCCAACGTCCTGACTTTC
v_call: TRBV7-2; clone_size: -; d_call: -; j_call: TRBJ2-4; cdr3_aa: CASTSMWTAKNIQYF; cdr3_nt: TGTGCCAGCACCTCTATGTGGACGGCCAAAAACATTCAGTACTTC
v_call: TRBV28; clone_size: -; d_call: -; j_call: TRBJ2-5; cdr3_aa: CASSLGPPKTQYF; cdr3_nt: TGTGCCAGCAGTTTAGGGCCCCCAAAGACCCAGTACTTC
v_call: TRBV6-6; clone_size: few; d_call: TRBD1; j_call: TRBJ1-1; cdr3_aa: CASSSRGTGNTEAFF; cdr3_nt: TGTGCCAGCAGCTCCAGGGGGACTGGGAACACTGAAGCTTTCTTT
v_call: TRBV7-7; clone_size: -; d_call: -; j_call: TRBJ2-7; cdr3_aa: CASSPSTSLGSEQYF; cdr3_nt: TGTGCTAGCAGCCCCTCGACCTCCCTAGGAAGCGAGCAGTACTTC
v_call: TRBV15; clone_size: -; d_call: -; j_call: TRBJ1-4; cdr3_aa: CATSRGPLGSGLFF; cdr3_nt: TGTGCCACCAGCAGAGGCCCCCTGGGGTCGGGACTGTTTTTT
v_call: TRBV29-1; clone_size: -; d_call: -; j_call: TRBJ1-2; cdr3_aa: CSVSDSTYGYTF; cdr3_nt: TGCAGCGTATCGGACTCCACCTATGGCTACACCTTC
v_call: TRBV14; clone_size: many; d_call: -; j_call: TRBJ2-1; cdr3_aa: CASSQDRDHEQFF; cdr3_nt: TGTGCCAGCAGCCAAGATAGGGACCATGAGCAGTTCTTC
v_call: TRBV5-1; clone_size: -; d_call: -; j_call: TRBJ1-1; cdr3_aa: CASSLIVGVNTEAFF; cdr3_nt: TGCGCCAGCAGCCTGATAGTGGGGGTGAACACTGAAGCTTTCTTT
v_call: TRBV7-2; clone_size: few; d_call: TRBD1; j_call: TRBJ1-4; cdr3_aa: CASSLQTGLNEKLFF; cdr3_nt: TGTGCCAGCAGCTTACAGACAGGGCTTAATGAAAAACTGTTTTTT
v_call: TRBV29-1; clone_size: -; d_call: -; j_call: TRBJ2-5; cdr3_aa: CSVEGQGVWETQYF; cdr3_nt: TGCAGCGTTGAAGGGCAGGGAGTGTGGGAGACCCAGTACTTC
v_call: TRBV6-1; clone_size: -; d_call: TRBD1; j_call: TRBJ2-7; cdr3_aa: CASSGKTGGAYEQYF; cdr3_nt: TGTGCCAGCAGTGGGAAAACAGGGGGCGCCTACGAGCAGTACTTC
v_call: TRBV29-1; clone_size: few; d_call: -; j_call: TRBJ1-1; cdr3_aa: CSAPPYQGATEAFF; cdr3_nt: TGCAGCGCCCCGCCCTACCAGGGAGCCACTGAAGCTTTCTTT
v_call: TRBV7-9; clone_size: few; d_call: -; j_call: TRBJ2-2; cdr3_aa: CASSLGQGWPGELFF; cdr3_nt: TGTGCCAGCAGCTTAGGGCAGGGATGGCCCGGGGAGCTGTTTTTT
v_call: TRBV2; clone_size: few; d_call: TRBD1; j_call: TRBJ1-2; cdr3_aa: CASSGTGDGYTF; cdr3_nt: TGTGCCAGCAGTGGGACAGGGGATGGCTACACCTTC
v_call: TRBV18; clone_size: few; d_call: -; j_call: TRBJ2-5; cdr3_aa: CASSRFEETQYF; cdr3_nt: TGTGCCAGCTCCCGATTCGAAGAGACCCAGTACTTC
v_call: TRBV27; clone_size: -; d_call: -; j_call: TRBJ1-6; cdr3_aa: CASRDGWSRPLHF; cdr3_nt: TGTGCCAGCAGGGACGGCTGGTCAAGGCCCCTCCACTTT
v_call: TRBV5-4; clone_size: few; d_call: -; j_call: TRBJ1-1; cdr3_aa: CASSLEKGTTEAFF; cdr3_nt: TGTGCCAGCAGCTTGGAAAAGGGGACAACTGAAGCTTTCTTT
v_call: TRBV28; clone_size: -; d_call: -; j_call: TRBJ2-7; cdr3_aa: CATRGTGVWHEQYF; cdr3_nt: TGTGCCACCCGCGGGACTGGGGTTTGGCACGAGCAGTACTTC
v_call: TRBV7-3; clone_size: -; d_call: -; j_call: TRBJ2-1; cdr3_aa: CASSQRQSYNEQFF; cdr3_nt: TGTGCCAGCAGCCAGAGACAGTCCTACAATGAGCAGTTCTTC
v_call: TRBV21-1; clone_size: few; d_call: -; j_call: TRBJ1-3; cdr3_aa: CASSKAPFGNTIYF; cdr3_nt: TGTGCCAGCAGCAAAGCCCCGTTCGGAAACACCATATATTTT
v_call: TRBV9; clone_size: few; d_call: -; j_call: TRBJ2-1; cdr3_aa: CASSVIYSWYNEQFF; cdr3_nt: TGTGCCAGCAGCGTAATTTACAGCTGGTACAATGAGCAGTTCTTC
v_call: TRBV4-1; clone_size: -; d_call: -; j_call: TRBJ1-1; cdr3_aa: CASSQEGTARPNTEAFF; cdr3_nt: TGCGCCAGCAGCCAAGAGGGAACAGCGAGACCGAACACTGAAGCTTTCTTT
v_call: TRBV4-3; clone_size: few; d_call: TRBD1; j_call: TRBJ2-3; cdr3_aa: CASSRQGGDTQYF; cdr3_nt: TGCGCCAGCAGTCGACAGGGGGGAGATACGCAGTATTTT
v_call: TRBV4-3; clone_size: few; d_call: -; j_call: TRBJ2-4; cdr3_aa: CASSPRDKNIQYF; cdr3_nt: TGCGCCAGCAGCCCAAGGGACAAAAACATTCAGTACTTC
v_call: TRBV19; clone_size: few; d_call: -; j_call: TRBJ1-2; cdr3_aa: CASSIDTVYGYTF; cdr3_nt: TGTGCCAGTAGTATCGATACAGTCTATGGCTACACCTTC
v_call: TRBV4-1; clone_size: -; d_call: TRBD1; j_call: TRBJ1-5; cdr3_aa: CASSQVPGTGVSNQPQHF; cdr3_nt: TGCGCCAGCAGCCAAGTCCCTGGGACAGGGGTTAGCAATCAGCCCCAGCATTTT
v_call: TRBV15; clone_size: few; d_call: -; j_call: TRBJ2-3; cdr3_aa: CATSRDLRSREADTQYF; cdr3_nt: TGTGCCACCAGCAGAGATTTGCGTAGCAGGGAGGCAGATACGCAGTATTTT
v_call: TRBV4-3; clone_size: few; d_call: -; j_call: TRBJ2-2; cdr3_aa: CASSSPIRGSANTGELFF; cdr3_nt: TGCGCCAGCAGCTCCCCTATCCGGGGATCCGCGAACACCGGGGAGCTGTTTTTT